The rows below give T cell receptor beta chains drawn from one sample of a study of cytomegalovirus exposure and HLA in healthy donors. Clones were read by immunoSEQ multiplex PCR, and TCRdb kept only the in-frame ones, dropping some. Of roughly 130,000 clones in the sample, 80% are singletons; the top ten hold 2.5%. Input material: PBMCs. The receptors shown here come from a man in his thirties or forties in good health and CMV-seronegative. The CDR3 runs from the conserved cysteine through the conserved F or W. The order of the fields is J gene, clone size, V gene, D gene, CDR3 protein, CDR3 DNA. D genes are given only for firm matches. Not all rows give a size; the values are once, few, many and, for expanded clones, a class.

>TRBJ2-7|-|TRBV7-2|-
CASSLEELPTYEQYF
TGTGCCAGCAGCTTAGAAGAACTACCTACCTACGAGCAGTACTTC
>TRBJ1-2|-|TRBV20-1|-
CSAFDNYGYPF
TGCAGTGCCTTTGATAACTATGGCTACCCCTTC
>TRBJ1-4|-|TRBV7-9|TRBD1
CASSFPGQGREKLFF
TGTGCCAGCAGCTTTCCGGGACAGGGTAGAGAAAAACTGTTTTTT
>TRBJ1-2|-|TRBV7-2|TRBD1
CASSGRLGQLNYGYPF
TGTGCCAGCAGCGGAAGGCTGGGACAGCTTAACTATGGCTACCCCTTC
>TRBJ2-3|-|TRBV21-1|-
CASSKAADTQYF
TGTGCCAGCAGCAAAGCGGCTGATACGCAGTATTTT
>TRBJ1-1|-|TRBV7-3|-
CASTLDGGTNTEAFF
TGTGCCAGCACCCTCGACGGGGGGACGAACACTGAAGCTTTCTTT
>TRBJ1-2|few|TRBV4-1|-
CASSPYGGVGYTF
TGCGCCAGCAGCCCGTACGGGGGGGTTGGCTACACCTTC
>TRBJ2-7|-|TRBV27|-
CASRLVGIGAYEQYF
TGTGCCAGCAGACTAGTGGGGATAGGCGCCTACGAGCAGTACTTC
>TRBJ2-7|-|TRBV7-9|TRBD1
CSSSQGVYEQYF
TGTTCCAGCAGCCAGGGGGTCTACGAGCAGTACTTC
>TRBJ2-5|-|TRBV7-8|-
CASSLPVWGFLGDTTGETQYF
TGTGCCAGCAGCTTACCCGTGTGGGGTTTTTTGGGAGATACTACCGGGGAGACCCAGTACTTC
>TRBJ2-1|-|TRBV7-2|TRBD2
CASSRTSYNEQFF
TGTGCCAGCAGCCGGACTAGTTACAATGAGCAGTTCTTC
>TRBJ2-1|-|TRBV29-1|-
CSFFDGTWSREQFF
TGCAGCTTTTTTGACGGGACTTGGTCGCGTGAGCAGTTCTTC
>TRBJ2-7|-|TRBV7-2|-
CASSLAPSSYEQYF
TGTGCCAGCAGCTTAGCTCCCTCCTCCTACGAGCAGTACTTC
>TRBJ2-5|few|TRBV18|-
CASSPSYLSETQYF
TGTGCCAGCTCGCCGTCTTATCTATCGGAGACCCAGTACTTC
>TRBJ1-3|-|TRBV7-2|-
CASSPAVGAGNTIYF
TGTGCCAGCAGCCCTGCGGTTGGCGCTGGAAACACCATATATTTT
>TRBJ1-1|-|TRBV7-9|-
CASGGIPFF
TGTGCCAGCGGCGGAATCCCTTTCTTT
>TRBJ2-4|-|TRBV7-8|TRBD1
CASSLDREHIQYF
TGTGCCAGCAGCTTGGACAGGGAGCACATTCAGTACTTC
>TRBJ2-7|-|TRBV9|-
CASSVGSGDWEQYF
TGTGCCAGCAGCGTAGGATCGGGAGATTGGGAGCAGTACTTC
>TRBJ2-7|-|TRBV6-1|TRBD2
CASSAGGETYEQYF
TGTGCCAGCAGTGCTGGGGGGGAAACCTACGAGCAGTACTTC
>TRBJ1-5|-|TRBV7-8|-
CASSSWTVRNQPQHF
TGTGCCAGCAGCTCCTGGACAGTGAGAAATCAGCCCCAGCATTTT
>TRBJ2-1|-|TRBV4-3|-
CASSQVLRGTPPFF
TGCGCCAGCAGCCAGGTCCTGAGGGGGACACCCCCGTTCTTC
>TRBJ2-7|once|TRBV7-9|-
CASSPPVGGRIYEQYF
TGTGCCAGCAGCCCGCCAGTTGGAGGGAGAATCTACGAGCAGTACTTC
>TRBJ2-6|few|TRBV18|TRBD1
CASSLRTGASGANVLTF
TGTGCCAGCTCACTTCGGACAGGCGCCTCTGGGGCCAACGTCCTGACTTTC
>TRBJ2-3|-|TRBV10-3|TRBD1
CAISPGQGTDTQYF
TGTGCCATCAGCCCGGGACAGGGCACAGATACGCAGTATTTT
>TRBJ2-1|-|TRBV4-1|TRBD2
CASSPIWGLASSSSYNEQFF
TGCGCCAGCAGCCCCATCTGGGGACTAGCGTCATCGAGCTCCTACAATGAGCAGTTCTTC
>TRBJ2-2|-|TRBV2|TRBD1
CASCRDRIDTGELFF
TGTGCCAGCTGTAGGGACAGGATAGACACCGGGGAGCTGTTTTTT
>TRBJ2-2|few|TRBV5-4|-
CASSLLQGGELFF
TGTGCCAGCAGCTTGCTCCAGGGTGGGGAGCTGTTTTTT